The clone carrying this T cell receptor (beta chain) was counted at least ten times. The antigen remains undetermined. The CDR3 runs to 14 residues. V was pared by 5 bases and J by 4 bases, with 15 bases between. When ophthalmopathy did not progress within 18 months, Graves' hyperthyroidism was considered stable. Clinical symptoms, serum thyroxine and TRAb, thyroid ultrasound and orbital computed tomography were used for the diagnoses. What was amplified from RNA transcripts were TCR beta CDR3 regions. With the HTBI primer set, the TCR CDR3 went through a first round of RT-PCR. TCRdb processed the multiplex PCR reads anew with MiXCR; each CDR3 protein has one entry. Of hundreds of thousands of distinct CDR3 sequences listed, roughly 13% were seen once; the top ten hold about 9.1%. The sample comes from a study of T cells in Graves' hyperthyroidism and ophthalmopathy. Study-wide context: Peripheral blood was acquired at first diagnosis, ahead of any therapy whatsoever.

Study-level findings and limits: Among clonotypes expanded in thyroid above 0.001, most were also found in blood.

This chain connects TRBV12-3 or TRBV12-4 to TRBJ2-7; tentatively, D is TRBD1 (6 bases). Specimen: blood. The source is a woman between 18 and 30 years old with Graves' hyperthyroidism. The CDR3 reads CASSPPNQGYEQYF. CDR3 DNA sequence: TGTGCCAGCAGTCCCCCAAACCAGGGGTACGAGCAGTACTTC.